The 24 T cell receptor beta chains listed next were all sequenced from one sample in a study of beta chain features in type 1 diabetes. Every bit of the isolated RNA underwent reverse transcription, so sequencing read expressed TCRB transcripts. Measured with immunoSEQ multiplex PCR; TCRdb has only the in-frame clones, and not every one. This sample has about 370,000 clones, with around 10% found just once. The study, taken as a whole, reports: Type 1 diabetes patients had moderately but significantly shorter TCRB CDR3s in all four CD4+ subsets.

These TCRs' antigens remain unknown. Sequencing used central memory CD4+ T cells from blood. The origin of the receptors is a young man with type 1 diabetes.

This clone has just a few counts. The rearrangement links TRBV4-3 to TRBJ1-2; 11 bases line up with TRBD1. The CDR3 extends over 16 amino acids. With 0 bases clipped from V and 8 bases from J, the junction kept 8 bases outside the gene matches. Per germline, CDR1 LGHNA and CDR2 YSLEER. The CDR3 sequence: CASSQDPGTGGRGYTF. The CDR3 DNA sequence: TGCGCCAGCAGCCAAGATCCTGGGACAGGGGGAAGGGGCTACACCTTC.

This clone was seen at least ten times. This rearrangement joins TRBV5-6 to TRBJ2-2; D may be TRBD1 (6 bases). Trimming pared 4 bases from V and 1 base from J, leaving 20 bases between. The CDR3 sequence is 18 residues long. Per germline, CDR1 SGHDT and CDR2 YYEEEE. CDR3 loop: CASSPKGRGQKNTGELFF. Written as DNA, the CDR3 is TGTGCCAGCAGCCCAAAGGGTAGGGGACAAAAGAACACCGGGGAGCTGTTTTTT.

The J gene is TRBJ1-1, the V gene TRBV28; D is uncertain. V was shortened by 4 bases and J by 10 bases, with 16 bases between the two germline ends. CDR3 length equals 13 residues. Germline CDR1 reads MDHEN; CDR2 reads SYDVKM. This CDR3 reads CASSSAVAHGAFF. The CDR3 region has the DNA TGTGCCAGCAGTTCAGCAGTGGCCCATGGAGCTTTCTTT.

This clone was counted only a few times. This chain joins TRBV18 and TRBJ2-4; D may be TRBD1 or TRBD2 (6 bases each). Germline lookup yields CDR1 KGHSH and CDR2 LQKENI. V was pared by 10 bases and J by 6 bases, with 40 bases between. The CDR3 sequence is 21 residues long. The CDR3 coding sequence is TGTGCCAACGGACGGAGGGGCCTGAAGGGCAGGGGAACAGGAACCTTAAACATTCAGTACTTC. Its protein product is CANGRRGLKGRGTGTLNIQYF. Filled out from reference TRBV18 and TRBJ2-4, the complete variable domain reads NAGVMQNPRHLVRRRGQEARLRCSPMKGHSHVYWYRQLPEEGLKFMVYLQKENIIDESGMPKERFSAEFPKEGPSILRIQQVVRGDSAAYFCANGRRGLKGRGTGTLNIQYFGAGTRLSVL.

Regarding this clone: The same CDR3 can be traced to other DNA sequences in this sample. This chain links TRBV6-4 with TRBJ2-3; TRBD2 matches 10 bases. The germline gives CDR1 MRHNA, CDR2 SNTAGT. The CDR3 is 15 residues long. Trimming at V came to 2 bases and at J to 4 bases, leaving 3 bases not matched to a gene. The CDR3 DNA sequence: TGTGCCAGCAGTGACGGGCTAGCGGGAGCAGATACGCAGTATTTT. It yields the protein CASSDGLAGADTQYF.

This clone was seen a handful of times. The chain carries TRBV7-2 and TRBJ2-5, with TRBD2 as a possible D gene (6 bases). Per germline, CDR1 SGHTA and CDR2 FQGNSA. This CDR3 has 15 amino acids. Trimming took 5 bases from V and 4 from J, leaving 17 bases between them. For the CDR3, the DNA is TGTGCCAGCAGCCGTACTCGGCTAGCGATAGAGACCCAGTACTTC. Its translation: CASSRTRLAIETQYF.

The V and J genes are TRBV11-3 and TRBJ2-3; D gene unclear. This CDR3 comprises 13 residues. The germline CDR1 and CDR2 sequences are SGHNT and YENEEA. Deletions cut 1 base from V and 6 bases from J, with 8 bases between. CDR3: CASSLGAPDTQYF. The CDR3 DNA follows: TGTGCCAGCAGCTTAGGAGCACCGGATACGCAGTATTTT. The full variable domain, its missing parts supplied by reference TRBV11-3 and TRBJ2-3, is EAGVVQSPRYKIIEKKQPVAFWCNPISGHNTLYWYLQNLGQGPELLIRYENEEAVDDSQLPKDRFSAERLKGVDSTLKIQPAELGDSAVYLCASSLGAPDTQYFGPGTRLTVL.

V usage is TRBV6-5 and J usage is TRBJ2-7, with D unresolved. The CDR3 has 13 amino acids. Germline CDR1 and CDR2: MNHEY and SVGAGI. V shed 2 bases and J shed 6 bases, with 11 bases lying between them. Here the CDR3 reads CASSYPATGEQYF. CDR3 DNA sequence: TGTGCCAGCAGTTACCCCGCCACCGGCGAGCAGTACTTC.

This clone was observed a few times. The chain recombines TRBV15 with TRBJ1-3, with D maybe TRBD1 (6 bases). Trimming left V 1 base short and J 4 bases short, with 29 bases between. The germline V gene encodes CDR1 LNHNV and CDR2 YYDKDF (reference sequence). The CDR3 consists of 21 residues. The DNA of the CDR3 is TGTGCCACCAGCAGAGGGGCCACAGGGATTTCCTTGGGAAGCGTAGGAAACACCATATATTTT. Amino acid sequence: CATSRGATGISLGSVGNTIYF.

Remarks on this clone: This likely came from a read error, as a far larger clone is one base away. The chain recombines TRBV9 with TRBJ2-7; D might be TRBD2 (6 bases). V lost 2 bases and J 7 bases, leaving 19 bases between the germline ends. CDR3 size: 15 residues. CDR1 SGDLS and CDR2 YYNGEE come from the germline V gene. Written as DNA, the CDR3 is TGTGCCAGCAGCGTTTCGGGACTGTGGACCAATGAGCAGTACTTC. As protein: CASSVSGLWTNEQYF.

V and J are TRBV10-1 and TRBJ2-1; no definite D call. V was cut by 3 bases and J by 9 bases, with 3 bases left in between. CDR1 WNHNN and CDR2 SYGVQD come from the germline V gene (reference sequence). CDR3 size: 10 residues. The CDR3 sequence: CASSDSEQFF. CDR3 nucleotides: TGCGCCAGCAGTGATTCTGAGCAGTTCTTC.

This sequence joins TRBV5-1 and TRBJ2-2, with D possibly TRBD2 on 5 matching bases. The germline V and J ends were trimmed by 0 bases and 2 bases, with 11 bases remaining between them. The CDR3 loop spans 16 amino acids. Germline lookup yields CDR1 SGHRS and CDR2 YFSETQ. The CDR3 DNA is TGCGCCAGCAGCTTGGACCTAGCTGATAACACCGGGGAGCTGTTTTTT. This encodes CASSLDLADNTGELFF.

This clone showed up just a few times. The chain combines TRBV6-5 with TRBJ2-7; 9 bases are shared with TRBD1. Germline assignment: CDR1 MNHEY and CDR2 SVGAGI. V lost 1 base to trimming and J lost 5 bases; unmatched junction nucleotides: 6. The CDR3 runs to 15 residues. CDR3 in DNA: TGTGCCAGCAGTTACTTAGGGACAGGGACCCACGAGCAGTACTTC. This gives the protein CASSYLGTGTHEQYF.

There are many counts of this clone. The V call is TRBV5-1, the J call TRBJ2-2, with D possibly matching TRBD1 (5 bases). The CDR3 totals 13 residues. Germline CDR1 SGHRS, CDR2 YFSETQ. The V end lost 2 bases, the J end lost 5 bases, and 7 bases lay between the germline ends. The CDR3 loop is CASSLKGTGELFF. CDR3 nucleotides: TGCGCCAGCAGCTTAAAGGGGACCGGGGAGCTGTTTTTT.

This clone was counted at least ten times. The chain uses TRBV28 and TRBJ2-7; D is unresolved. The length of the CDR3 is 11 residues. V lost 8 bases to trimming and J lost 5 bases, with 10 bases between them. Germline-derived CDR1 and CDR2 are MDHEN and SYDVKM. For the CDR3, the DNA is TGTGCCAGCTCAAGGTATGACGAGCAGTACTTC. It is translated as CASSRYDEQYF. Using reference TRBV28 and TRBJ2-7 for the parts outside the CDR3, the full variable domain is DVKVTQSSRYLVKRTGEKVFLECVQDMDHENMFWYRQDPGLGLRLIYFSYDVKMKEKGDIPEGYSVSREKKERFSLILESASTNQTSMYLCASSRYDEQYFGPGTRLTVT.

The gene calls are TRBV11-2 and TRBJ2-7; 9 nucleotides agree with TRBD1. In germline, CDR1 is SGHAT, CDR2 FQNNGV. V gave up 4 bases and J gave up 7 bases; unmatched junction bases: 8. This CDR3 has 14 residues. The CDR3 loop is CASSSMTGGPEQYF. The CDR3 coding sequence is TGTGCCAGCAGCTCTATGACAGGGGGTCCTGAGCAGTACTTC.

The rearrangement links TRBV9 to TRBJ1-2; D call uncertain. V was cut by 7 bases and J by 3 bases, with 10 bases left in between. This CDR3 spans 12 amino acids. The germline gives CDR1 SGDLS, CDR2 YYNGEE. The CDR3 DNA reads TGTGCCAGCGCTCCGGGTGACTATGGCTACACCTTC. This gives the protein CASAPGDYGYTF.

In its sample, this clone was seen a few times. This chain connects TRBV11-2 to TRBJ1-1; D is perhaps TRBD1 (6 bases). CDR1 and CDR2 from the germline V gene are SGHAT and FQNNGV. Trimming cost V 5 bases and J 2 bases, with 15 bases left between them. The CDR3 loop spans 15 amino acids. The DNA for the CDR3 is TGTGCCAGCAGCCCCTCCTGGGGGGCTAACACTGAAGCTTTCTTT. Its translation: CASSPSWGANTEAFF.

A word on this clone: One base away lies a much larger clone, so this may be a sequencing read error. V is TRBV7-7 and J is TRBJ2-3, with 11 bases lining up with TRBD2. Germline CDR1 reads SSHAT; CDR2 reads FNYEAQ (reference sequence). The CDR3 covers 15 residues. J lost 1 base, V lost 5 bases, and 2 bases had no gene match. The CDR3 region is CASSQGLAGTDTQYF. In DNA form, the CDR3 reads TGTGCCAGCAGCCAGGGACTAGCGGGCACAGATACGCAGTATTTT.

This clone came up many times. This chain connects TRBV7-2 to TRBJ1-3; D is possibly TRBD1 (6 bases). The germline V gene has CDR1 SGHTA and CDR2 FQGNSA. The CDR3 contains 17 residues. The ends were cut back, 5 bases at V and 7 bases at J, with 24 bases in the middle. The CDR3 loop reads CASSLTGTYLSGNTIYF. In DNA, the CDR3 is TGTGCCAGCAGCCTCACCGGGACATATCTTTCCGGGAACACCATATATTTT.

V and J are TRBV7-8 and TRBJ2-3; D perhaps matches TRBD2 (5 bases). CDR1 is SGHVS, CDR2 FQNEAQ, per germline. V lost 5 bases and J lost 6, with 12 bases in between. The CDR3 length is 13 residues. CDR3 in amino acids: CASSPPGYDTQYF. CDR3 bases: TGTGCCAGCAGCCCCCCGGGGTACGATACGCAGTATTTT.

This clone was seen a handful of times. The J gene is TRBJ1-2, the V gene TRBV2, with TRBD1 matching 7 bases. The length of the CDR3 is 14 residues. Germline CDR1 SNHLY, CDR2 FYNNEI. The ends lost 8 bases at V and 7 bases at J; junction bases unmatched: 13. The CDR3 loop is CASVFIEGAGGYTF. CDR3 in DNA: TGTGCCAGCGTCTTTATCGAGGGGGCGGGTGGCTACACCTTC.

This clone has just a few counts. CDR3: CASRLRDGSYEQYF. Here the CDR3 DNA reads TGTGCCAGCAGGCTACGGGACGGTTCCTACGAGCAGTACTTC. The J gene is TRBJ2-7, the V gene TRBV6-5; D may be TRBD1 or TRBD2 (5 bases each). Germline-derived CDR1 and CDR2 are MNHEY and SVGAGI. CDR3 size: 14 residues. Trimming took off 6 bases at V and 1 base at J, with 13 bases between the two ends.

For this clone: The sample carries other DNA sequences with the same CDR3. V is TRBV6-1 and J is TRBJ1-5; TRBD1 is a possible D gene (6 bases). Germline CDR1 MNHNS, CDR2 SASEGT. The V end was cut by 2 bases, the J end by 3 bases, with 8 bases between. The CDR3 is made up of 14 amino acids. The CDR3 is CASSETGNNQPQHF. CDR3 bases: TGTGCCAGCAGTGAAACAGGGAACAATCAGCCCCAGCATTTT.